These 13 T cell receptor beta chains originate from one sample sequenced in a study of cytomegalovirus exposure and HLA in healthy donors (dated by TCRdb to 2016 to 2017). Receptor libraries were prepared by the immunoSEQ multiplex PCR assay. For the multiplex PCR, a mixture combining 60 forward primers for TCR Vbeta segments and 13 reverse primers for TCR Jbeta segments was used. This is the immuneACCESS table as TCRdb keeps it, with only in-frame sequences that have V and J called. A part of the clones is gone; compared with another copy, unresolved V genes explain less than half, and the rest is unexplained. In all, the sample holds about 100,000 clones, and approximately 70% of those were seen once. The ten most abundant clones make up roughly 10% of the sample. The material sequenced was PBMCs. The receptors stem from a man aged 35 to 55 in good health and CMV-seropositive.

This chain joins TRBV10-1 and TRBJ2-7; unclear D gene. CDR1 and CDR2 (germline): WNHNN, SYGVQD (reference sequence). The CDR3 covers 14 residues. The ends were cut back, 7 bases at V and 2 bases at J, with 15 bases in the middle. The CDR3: CASNPPAGTYEQYF. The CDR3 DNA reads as TGCGCCAGCAACCCGCCGGCAGGCACCTACGAGCAGTACTTC.

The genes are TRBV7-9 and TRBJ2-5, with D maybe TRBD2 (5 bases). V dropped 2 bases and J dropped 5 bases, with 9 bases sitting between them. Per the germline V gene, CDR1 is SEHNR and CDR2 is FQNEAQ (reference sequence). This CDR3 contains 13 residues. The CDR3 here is CASSLREGETQYF. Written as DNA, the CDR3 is TGTGCCAGCAGCTTACGTGAGGGTGAGACCCAGTACTTC.

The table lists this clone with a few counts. The CDR3 is CASSLGDRGYGYTF. DNA for the CDR3: TGCGCCAGCAGCTTGGGGGACAGGGGGTATGGCTACACCTTC. The chain combines TRBV5-1 with TRBJ1-2, with 11 bases identical to TRBD1. The junction had 0 bases not matched to a gene; V was cut back by 0 bases and J by 5 bases. Germline CDR1 reads SGHRS; CDR2 reads YFSETQ. The CDR3 contains 14 residues.

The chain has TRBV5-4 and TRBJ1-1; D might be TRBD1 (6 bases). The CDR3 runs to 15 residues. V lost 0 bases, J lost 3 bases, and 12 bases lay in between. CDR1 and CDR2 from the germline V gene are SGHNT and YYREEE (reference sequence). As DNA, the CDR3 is TGTGCCAGCAGCTTGGGGGGGGGCATGGACACTGAAGCTTTCTTT. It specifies CASSLGGGMDTEAFF.

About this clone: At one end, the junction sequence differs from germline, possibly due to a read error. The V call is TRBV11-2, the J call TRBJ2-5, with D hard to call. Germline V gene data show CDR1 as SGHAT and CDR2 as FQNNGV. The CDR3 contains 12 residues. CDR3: CASSLDQETQYF. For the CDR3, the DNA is TGTGCCAGCAGCTTAGACCAGGAGACCCAGTACTTC.

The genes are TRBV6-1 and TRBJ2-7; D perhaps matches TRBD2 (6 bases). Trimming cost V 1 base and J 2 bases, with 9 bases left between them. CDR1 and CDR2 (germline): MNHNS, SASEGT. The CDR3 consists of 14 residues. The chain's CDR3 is CASSEGRGPYEQYF. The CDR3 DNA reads TGTGCCAGCAGTGAAGGGCGGGGTCCCTACGAGCAGTACTTC.

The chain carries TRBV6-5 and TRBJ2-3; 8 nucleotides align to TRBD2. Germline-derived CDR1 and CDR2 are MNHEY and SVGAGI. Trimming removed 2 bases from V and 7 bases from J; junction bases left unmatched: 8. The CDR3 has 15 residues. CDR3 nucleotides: TGTGCCAGCAGTTACGAAGGCGGGAGGAGGAATACGCAGTATTTT. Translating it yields CASSYEGGRRNTQYF.

The CDR3 DNA reads TGTGCCAGCAGCACTAGCGGAGCCAAAAACATTCAGTACTTC. Protein sequence: CASSTSGAKNIQYF. The V gene is TRBV21-1, the J gene TRBJ2-4; TRBD2 reflects the table's D call only, with no check against the DNA. TRBV21-1 is tagged as a pseudogene. CDR3 size: 14 residues.

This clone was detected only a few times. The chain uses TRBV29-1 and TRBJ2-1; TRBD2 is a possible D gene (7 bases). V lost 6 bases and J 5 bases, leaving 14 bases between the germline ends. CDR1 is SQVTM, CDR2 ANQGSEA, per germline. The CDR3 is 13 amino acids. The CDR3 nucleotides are TGCAGCGTCCTCCCGGGGGGCCACAATGAGCAGTTCTTC. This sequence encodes CSVLPGGHNEQFF.

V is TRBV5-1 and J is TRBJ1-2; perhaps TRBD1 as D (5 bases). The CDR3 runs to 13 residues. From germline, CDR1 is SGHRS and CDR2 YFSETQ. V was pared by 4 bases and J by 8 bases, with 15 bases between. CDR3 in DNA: TGCGCCAGCAGCCTGGGTTCAAGACAGGGCTACACCTTC. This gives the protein CASSLGSRQGYTF.

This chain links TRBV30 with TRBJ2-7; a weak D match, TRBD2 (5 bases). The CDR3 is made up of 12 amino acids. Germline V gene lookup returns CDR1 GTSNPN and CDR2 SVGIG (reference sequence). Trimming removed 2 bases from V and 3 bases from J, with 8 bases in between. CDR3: CAWSRSGYEQYF. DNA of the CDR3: TGTGCCTGGAGTAGGAGCGGCTACGAGCAGTACTTC.

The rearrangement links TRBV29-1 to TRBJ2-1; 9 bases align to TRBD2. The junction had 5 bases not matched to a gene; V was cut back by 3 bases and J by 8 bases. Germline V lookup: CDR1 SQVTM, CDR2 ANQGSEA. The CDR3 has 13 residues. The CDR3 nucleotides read TGCAGCGTTGATCTGACTAGCGGCTATGAGCAGTTCTTC. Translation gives CSVDLTSGYEQFF.

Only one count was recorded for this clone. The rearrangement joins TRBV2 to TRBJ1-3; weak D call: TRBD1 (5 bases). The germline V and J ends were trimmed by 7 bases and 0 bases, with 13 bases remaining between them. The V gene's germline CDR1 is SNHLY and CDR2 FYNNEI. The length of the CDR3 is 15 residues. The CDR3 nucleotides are TGTGCCAGCAAAAGGGGTTCATTCTCTGGAAACACCATATATTTT. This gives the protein CASKRGSFSGNTIYF.